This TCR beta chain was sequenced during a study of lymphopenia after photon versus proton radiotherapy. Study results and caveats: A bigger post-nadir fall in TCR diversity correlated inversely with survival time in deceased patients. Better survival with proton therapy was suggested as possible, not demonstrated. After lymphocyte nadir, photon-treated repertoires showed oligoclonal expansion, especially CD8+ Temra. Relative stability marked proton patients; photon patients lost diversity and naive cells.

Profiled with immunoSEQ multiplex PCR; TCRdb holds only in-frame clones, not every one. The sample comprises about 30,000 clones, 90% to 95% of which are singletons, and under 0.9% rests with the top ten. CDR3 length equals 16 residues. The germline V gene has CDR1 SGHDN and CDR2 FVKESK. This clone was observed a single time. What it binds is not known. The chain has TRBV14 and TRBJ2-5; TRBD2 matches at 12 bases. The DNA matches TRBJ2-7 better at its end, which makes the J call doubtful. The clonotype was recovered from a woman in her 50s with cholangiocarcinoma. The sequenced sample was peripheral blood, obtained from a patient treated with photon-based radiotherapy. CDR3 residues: CASSHGLAGNTYEQYF. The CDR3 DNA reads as TGTGCCAGCAGCCACGGACTAGCGGGGAACACCTACGAGCAGTACTTC.